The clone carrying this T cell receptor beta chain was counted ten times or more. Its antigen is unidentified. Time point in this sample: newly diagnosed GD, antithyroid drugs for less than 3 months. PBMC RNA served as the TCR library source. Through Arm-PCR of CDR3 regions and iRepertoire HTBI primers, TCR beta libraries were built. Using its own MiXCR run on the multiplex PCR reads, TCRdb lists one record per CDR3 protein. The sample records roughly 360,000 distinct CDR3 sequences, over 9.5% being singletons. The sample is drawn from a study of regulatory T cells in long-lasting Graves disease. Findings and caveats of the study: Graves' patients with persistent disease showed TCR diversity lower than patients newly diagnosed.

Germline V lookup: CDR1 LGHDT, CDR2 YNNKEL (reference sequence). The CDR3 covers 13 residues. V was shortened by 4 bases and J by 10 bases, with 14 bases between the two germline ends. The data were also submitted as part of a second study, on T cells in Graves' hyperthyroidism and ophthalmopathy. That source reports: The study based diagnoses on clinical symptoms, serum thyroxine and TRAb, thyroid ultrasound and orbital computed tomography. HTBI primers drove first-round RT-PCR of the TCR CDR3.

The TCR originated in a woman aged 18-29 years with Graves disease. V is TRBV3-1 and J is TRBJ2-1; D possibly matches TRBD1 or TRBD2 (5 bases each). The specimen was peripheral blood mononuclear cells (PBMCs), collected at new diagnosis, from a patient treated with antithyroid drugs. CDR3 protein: CASSLGEVGEQFF. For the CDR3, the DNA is TGTGCCAGCAGCCTGGGGGAAGTCGGGGAGCAGTTCTTC.